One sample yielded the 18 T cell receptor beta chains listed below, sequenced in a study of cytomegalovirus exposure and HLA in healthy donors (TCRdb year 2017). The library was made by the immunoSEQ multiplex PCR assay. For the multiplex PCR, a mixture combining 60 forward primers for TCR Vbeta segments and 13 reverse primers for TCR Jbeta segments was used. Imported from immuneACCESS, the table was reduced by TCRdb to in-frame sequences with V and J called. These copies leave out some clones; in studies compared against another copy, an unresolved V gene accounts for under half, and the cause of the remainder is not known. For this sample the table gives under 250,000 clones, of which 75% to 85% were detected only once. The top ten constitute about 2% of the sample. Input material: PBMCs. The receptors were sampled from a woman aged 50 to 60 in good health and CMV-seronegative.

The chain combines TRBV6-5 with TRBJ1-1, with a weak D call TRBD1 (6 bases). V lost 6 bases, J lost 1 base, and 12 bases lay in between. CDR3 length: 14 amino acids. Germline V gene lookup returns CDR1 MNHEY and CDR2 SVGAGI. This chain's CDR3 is CASRKGHPNTEAFF. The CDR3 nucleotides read TGTGCCAGCAGGAAGGGACACCCGAACACTGAAGCTTTCTTT.

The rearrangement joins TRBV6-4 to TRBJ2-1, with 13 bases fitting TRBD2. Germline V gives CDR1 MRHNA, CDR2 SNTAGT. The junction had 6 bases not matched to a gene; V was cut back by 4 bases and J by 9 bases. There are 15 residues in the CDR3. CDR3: CASSGEGLAGSEQFF. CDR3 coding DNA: TGTGCCAGCAGTGGTGAGGGACTAGCGGGATCTGAGCAGTTCTTC.

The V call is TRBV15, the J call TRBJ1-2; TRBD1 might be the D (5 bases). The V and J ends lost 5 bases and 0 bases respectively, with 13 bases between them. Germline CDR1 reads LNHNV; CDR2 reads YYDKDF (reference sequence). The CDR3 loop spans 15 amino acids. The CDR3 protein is CATSSRTSANYGYTF. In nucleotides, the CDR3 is TGTGCCACCAGCTCCAGGACATCTGCTAACTATGGCTACACCTTC.

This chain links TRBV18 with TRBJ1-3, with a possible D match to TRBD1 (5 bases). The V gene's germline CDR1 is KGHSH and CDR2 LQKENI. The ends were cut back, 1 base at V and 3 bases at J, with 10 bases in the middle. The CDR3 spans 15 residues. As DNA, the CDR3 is TGTGCCAGCTCACCACAGGGGATGGGTGGAAACACCATATATTTT. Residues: CASSPQGMGGNTIYF.

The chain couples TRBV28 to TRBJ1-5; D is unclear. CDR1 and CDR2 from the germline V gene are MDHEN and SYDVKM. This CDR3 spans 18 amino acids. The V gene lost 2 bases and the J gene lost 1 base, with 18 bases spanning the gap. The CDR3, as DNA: TGTGCCAGCAGTTTAGGTCAACGAGGCGACGGGAGCAATCAGCCCCAGCATTTT. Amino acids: CASSLGQRGDGSNQPQHF.

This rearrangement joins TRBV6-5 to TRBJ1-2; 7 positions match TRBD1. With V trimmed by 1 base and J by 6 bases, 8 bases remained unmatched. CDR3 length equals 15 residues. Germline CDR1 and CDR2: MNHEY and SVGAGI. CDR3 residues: CASSYLLTGEDGYTF. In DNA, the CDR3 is TGTGCCAGCAGTTACTTACTTACAGGGGAGGATGGCTACACCTTC.

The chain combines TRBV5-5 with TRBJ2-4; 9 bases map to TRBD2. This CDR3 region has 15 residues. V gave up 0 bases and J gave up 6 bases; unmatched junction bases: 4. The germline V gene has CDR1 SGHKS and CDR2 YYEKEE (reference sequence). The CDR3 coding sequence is TGTGCCAGCAGCTTGGGTGCTAGCGGGGTAAACATTCAGTACTTC. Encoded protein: CASSLGASGVNIQYF.

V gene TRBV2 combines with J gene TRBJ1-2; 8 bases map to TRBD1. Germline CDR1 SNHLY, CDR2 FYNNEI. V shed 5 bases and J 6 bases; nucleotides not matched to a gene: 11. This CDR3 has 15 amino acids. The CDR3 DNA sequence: TGTGCCAGCAGTTACCAGGGGGCAGGCGTTAATGGCTACACCTTC. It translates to CASSYQGAGVNGYTF.

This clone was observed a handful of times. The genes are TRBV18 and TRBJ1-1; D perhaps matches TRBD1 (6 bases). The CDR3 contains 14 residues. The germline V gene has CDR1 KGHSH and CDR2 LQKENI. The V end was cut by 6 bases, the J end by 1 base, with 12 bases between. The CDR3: CASSLDRTNTEAFF. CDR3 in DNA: TGTGCCAGCTCCCTAGACAGGACGAACACTGAAGCTTTCTTT.

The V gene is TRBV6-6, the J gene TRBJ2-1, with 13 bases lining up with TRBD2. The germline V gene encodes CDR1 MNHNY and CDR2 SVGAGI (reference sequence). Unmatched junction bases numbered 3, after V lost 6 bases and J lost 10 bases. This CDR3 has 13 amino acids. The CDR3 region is CASRGTSGTEQFF. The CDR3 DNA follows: TGTGCCAGCAGGGGGACTAGCGGGACGGAGCAGTTCTTC.

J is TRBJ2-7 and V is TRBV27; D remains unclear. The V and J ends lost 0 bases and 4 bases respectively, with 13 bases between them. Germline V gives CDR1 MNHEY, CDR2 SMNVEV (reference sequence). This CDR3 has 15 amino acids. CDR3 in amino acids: CASSLSGPATYEQYF. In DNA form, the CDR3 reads TGTGCCAGCAGTTTATCGGGCCCGGCTACGTACGAGCAGTACTTC.

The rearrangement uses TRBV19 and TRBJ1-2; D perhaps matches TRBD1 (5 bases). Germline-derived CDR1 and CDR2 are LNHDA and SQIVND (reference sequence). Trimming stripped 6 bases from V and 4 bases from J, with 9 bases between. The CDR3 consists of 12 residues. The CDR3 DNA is TGTGCCAGTAGGACGGGGGGCTATGGCTACACCTTC. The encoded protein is CASRTGGYGYTF.

The CDR3 reads CASSHPGLAGYEQYF. DNA for the CDR3: TGTGCCAGCAGCCACCCGGGACTAGCGGGTTACGAGCAGTACTTC. The chain has TRBV14 and TRBJ2-7; TRBD2 agrees at 12 bases. V lost 3 bases to trimming and J lost 4 bases; unmatched junction nucleotides: 4. Germline lookup yields CDR1 SGHDN and CDR2 FVKESK. CDR3 length: 15 residues.

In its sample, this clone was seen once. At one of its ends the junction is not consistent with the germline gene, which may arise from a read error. In nucleotides, the CDR3 is TGTTCCAGCAGCACCCCCCCGGGTCGGGTTGTCTCCTACAATGAGCAGTTCTTC. It is translated as CSSSTPPGRVVSYNEQFF. V gene TRBV7-9 combines with J gene TRBJ2-1; no clear D. The CDR3 has 18 amino acids. Germline V gene sequence: CDR1 SEHNR, CDR2 FQNEAQ (reference sequence).

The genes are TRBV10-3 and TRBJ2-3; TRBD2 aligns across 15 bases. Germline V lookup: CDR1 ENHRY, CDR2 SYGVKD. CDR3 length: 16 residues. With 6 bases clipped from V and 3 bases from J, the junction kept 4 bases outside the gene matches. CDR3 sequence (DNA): TGTGCCATCAGCAGGACTAGCGGGAGGGCTACAGATACGCAGTATTTT. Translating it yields CAISRTSGRATDTQYF.

CDR3: CATSDLAKGYNEQFF. CDR3 bases: TGTGCCACTTCAGACTTGGCCAAAGGATACAATGAGCAGTTCTTC. This sequence joins TRBV6-4 and TRBJ2-1; D call uncertain. Germline CDR1 and CDR2: MRHNA and SNTAGT. With 10 bases removed from V and 4 bases from J, the gap between germline ends came to 20 bases. The CDR3 length is 15 residues.

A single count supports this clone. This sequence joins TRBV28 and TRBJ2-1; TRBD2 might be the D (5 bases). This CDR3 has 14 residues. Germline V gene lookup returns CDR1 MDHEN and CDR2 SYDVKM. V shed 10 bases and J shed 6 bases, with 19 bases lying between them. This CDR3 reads CATNSAGPINEQFF. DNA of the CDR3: TGTGCCACTAATAGCGCCGGTCCCATCAATGAGCAGTTCTTC.

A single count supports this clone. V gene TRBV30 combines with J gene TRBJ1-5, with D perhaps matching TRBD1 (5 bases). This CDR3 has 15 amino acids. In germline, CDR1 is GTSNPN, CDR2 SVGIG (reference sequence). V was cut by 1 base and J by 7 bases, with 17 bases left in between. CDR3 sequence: CAWSEGFWAGQPQHF. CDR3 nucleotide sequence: TGTGCCTGGAGTGAGGGGTTTTGGGCCGGGCAGCCCCAGCATTTT.